This entry lists 30 T cell receptor beta chains sequenced from one sample in a study of metastatic and nonmetastatic thyroid tumors (TCRdb year 2020). The library was generated by PCR. Sequencing instrument: Illumina HiSeq 4000. The public reads were reanalyzed by TCRdb: fastp trimming at Q25, MiXCR alignment, in-frame beta chains only. Recorded for this sample are some 18,000 clones; under 45% of them occurred a single time. The biggest ten clones account for over 20% of the sample. No patient had received any treatment before thyroid surgery. Material: tumor tissue. The receptors derive from a female donor with papillary thyroid cancer or a benign thyroid nodule (not recorded which). Some clones in this sample may be carry-over from other donors' samples.

Points on this clone: This may be a read error: a much more frequent sequence differs by one nucleotide. The CDR3 does not end in the conserved phenylalanine or tryptophan, so this is likely a read error. This sequence joins TRBV2 and TRBJ1-5; D gene unclear. This CDR3 has 14 residues. Germline lookup yields CDR1 SNHLY and CDR2 FYNNEI. Trimming stripped 3 bases from V and 1 base from J, with 7 bases between. The CDR3 sequence: CASSEAPSNQPQHL. DNA for the CDR3: TGTGCCAGCAGTGAGGCGCCAAGCAATCAGCCCCAGCATCTT.

The V and J genes are TRBV6-2 or TRBV6-3 and TRBJ2-1; 7 bases are a match to TRBD2. Germline CDR1 and CDR2: MNHEY and SVGEGT. This CDR3 region has 15 residues. Germline trimming cut 7 bases from V and 6 bases from J; bases unmatched to any gene: 12. This chain's CDR3 is CASIPSGIGGNEQFF. As DNA, the CDR3 is TGTGCCAGCATACCTAGCGGAATAGGAGGCAATGAGCAGTTCTTC.

This clone was counted between two and nine times. The chain has TRBV19 and TRBJ1-6; 8 bases fit TRBD1. The V and J ends lost 6 bases and 11 bases, in that order; junction bases with no gene match: 6. Germline V CDR1 and CDR2: LNHDA, SQIVND (reference sequence). The CDR3 loop spans 13 amino acids. The CDR3 here is CASSDRGDPPLHF. The CDR3 bases are TGTGCCAGTAGCGACAGGGGTGATCCACCCCTCCACTTT.

This clone was counted a few times. The chain joins TRBV6-1 to TRBJ2-7; D ambiguous. Trimming cost V 6 bases and J 4 bases, with 10 bases left between them. Germline CDR1 MNHNS, CDR2 SASEGT. There are 12 residues in the CDR3. CDR3 in DNA: TGTGCCAGCAGCACACAGAGTTACGAGCAGTACTTC. It yields the protein CASSTQSYEQYF.

V and J are TRBV2 and TRBJ1-2; the D is unclear. V was pared by 6 bases and J by 3 bases, with 11 bases between. The CDR3 is 13 amino acids. Per germline, CDR1 SNHLY and CDR2 FYNNEI. CDR3 sequence (DNA): TGTGCCAGCAGAGAACCTGAAGACTATGGCTACACCTTC. Translating it yields CASREPEDYGYTF.

J is TRBJ2-7 and V is TRBV30; D remains ambiguous. Per the germline V gene, CDR1 is GTSNPN and CDR2 is SVGIG (reference sequence). Trimming took 4 bases from V and 3 from J, leaving 13 bases between them. The CDR3 runs 13 residues. This CDR3 reads CAWNLDHGYEQYF. In nucleotides, the CDR3 is TGTGCCTGGAACCTTGACCACGGCTACGAGCAGTACTTC.

This chain joins TRBV2 and TRBJ1-6; D is unresolved. Trimming took off 5 bases at V and 8 bases at J, with 7 bases between the two ends. This CDR3 has 12 residues. CDR1 is SNHLY, CDR2 FYNNEI, per germline. CDR3 sequence reads: CASSSEDSPLHF. The DNA of the CDR3 is TGTGCCAGCAGTTCTGAGGATTCACCCCTCCACTTT.

The chain combines TRBV6-1 with TRBJ2-3; 7 bases line up with TRBD2. The CDR3 length is 14 residues. Germline loops: CDR1 MNHNS, CDR2 SASEGT. The junction had 6 bases not matched to a gene; V was cut back by 7 bases and J by 2 bases. Written as DNA, the CDR3 is TGTGCCAGCAAGAGAGCGGGGATCACAGATACGCAGTATTTT. This sequence encodes CASKRAGITDTQYF.

The chain recombines TRBV20-1 with TRBJ2-3; TRBD2 matches at 11 bases. CDR3 length equals 15 residues. J was trimmed by 2 bases and V by 6 bases; bases with no gene match: 7. Germline CDR1 DFQATT, CDR2 SNEGSKA (reference sequence). This CDR3 reads CSAQLAGDLTDTQYF. As DNA, the CDR3 is TGCAGTGCCCAACTAGCGGGGGATCTCACAGATACGCAGTATTTT.

The CDR3 nucleotides are TGTGCCAGCAGTTTAGAAAGGTACCAAGAGACCCAGTACTTC. This encodes CASSLERYQETQYF. This chain links TRBV12-3 or TRBV12-4 with TRBJ2-5, with D hard to call. Trimming shortened V by 1 base and J by 0 bases, and 6 bases separated the two germline ends. There are 14 residues in the CDR3.

This clone was recorded a few times. The rearrangement joins TRBV6-1 to TRBJ1-1; possibly TRBD1 for D (5 bases). There are 14 residues in the CDR3. V lost 4 bases and J 5 bases, leaving 14 bases between the germline ends. In germline, CDR1 is MNHNS, CDR2 SASEGT. The CDR3, as DNA: TGTGCCAGCAGTGGTCCAACGGGGGTAACTGAAGCTTTCTTT. It encodes CASSGPTGVTEAFF.

V usage is TRBV4-2 and J usage is TRBJ1-1; D is unresolved. The CDR3 contains 15 residues. Germline V gives CDR1 LGHNA, CDR2 YNFKEQ. V lost 0 bases and J 4 bases, leaving 12 bases between the germline ends. CDR3 amino acids: CASSQDLPSFTEAFF. As DNA, the CDR3 is TGTGCCAGCAGCCAAGACCTTCCGTCCTTCACTGAAGCTTTCTTT.

The J gene is TRBJ2-5, the V gene TRBV11-3; D may be TRBD1 (5 bases). Trimming took 4 bases from V and 5 from J, leaving 17 bases between them. The V gene's germline CDR1 is SGHNT and CDR2 YENEEA. The CDR3 spans 15 residues. The CDR3 region is CASSSIRGDRETQYF. Here the CDR3 DNA reads TGTGCCAGCAGCTCGATTAGGGGTGACCGGGAGACCCAGTACTTC.

Only a few counts were recorded for this clone. The chain is built from TRBV6-6 and TRBJ2-3, with D unclear. Germline values: CDR1 MNHNY, CDR2 SVGAGI (reference sequence). The CDR3 runs 18 residues. Trimming took off 1 base at V and 2 bases at J, with 19 bases between the two ends. CDR3 region: CASSYWVQPTADTDTQYF. The DNA of the CDR3 is TGTGCCAGCAGTTACTGGGTTCAACCTACCGCCGACACAGATACGCAGTATTTT.

The rearrangement uses TRBV11-1 and TRBJ1-2, with TRBD1 matching over 10 bases. The CDR3 has 16 residues. Germline-derived CDR1 and CDR2 are SGHAT and FQDESV (reference sequence). Trimming at V came to 1 base and at J to 4 bases, leaving 6 bases not matched to a gene. The CDR3 protein is CASSLDRGQGGYGYTF. CDR3 nucleotides: TGTGCCAGCAGCTTAGATAGAGGACAGGGGGGCTATGGCTACACCTTC.

The gene calls are TRBV11-2 and TRBJ2-7; D remains ambiguous. This CDR3 is 14 amino acids long. Germline V CDR1 and CDR2: SGHAT, FQNNGV. Trimming shortened V by 3 bases and J by 2 bases, and 11 bases separated the two germline ends. The CDR3 reads CASSFGSKTYEQYF. The CDR3 nucleotides are TGTGCCAGCAGCTTCGGCAGCAAAACCTACGAGCAGTACTTC.

In its sample, this clone was seen a few times. This chain connects TRBV19 to TRBJ1-1; D is unclear. Germline lookup yields CDR1 LNHDA and CDR2 SQIVND (reference sequence). V was trimmed by 1 base and J by 3 bases, leaving 9 bases between them. The CDR3 covers 14 residues. CDR3 in DNA: TGTGCCAGTAGTATAGGCGCGGTTTACACTGAAGCTTTCTTT. Translating it yields CASSIGAVYTEAFF.

The rearrangement joins TRBV6-1 to TRBJ1-2, with 7 bases fitting TRBD1. The CDR3 runs 15 residues. The V and J ends lost 5 bases and 7 bases, in that order; junction bases with no gene match: 13. Germline V gene lookup returns CDR1 MNHNS and CDR2 SASEGT. CDR3 region: CASSKFKGGGGGYTF. CDR3 coding DNA: TGTGCCAGCAGTAAATTTAAAGGGGGCGGCGGTGGCTACACCTTC.

The sample holds a few counts of this clone. This rearrangement joins TRBV19 to TRBJ1-2; 7 bases align to TRBD1. Germline lookup yields CDR1 LNHDA and CDR2 SQIVND (reference sequence). There are 15 residues in the CDR3. V trimming: 8 bases; J trimming: 0 bases; junction bases outside the gene matches: 9. The CDR3 is CASGPRDSPNYGYTF. CDR3 nucleotides: TGTGCCAGTGGGCCACGGGACAGTCCTAACTATGGCTACACCTTC.

The V and J genes are TRBV7-8 and TRBJ1-2; D may be TRBD1 (6 bases). Germline CDR1 is SGHVS and CDR2 is FQNEAQ. V lost 5 bases to trimming and J lost 1 base, with 17 bases between them. The CDR3 runs 16 residues. CDR3 DNA: TGTGCCAGCAGCGCAATAGGGTCAGGGGATAACTATGGCTACACCTTC. Translating gives CASSAIGSGDNYGYTF.

This clone was picked up a small number of times. V usage is TRBV11-2 and J usage is TRBJ1-5; D not certain. The V end lost 0 bases, the J end lost 5 bases, and 17 bases lay between the germline ends. The CDR3 is 17 amino acids. The germline V gene encodes CDR1 SGHAT and CDR2 FQNNGV. CDR3 nucleotide sequence: TGTGCCAGCAGCTTAGATCGGGCCGGAAAGGAGGATCAGCCCCAGCATTTT. This gives the protein CASSLDRAGKEDQPQHF. Supplemented by reference TRBV11-2 and TRBJ1-5, the full variable domain reads EAGVAQSPRYKIIEKRQSVAFWCNPISGHATLYWYQQILGQGPKLLIQFQNNGVVDDSQLPKDRFSAERLKGVDSTLKIQPAKLEDSAVYLCASSLDRAGKEDQPQHFGDGTRLSIL.

This clone was seen a handful of times. This chain links TRBV12-3 or TRBV12-4 with TRBJ2-7, with D perhaps matching TRBD2 (5 bases). V was pared by 5 bases and J by 5 bases, with 10 bases between. CDR3 size: 12 residues. The CDR3 DNA is TGTGCCAGCAGTCCCGGACTCCACGAGCAGTACTTC. This encodes CASSPGLHEQYF.

In this sample, this clone turned up a few times. This specimen includes other DNA sequences encoding the same CDR3. The chain carries TRBV6-1 and TRBJ1-2, with a weak D call TRBD1 (5 bases). CDR1 and CDR2 (germline): MNHNS, SASEGT. The V end was cut by 6 bases, the J end by 4 bases, with 15 bases between. This CDR3 spans 14 amino acids. CDR3 amino acids: CASRAAGRGYGYTF. As DNA, the CDR3 is TGTGCCAGCAGGGCTGCGGGGCGGGGCTATGGCTACACCTTC.

The rearrangement links TRBV30 to TRBJ1-6; no clear D gene. This CDR3 contains 13 residues. In germline, CDR1 is GTSNPN, CDR2 SVGIG (reference sequence). V was clipped by 2 bases and J by 7 bases, with 9 bases between them. The CDR3 spells CAWSTRRNSPLHF. The CDR3 bases are TGTGCCTGGAGTACCAGGCGCAATTCACCCCTCCACTTT.

This clone was seen a handful of times. The chain joins TRBV12-3 or TRBV12-4 to TRBJ1-1, with unresolved D. Trimming removed 3 bases from V and 10 bases from J, with 9 bases in between. The CDR3 totals 11 residues. The CDR3: CASSLESVAFF. In nucleotides, the CDR3 is TGTGCCAGCAGTTTGGAGTCGGTAGCTTTCTTT.

In this sample, this clone turned up a few times. The genes are TRBV7-2 and TRBJ1-2; D gene ambiguous. In germline, CDR1 is SGHTA, CDR2 FQGNSA. V was clipped by 1 base and J by 4 bases, with 13 bases between them. The CDR3 runs 15 residues. CDR3 in amino acids: CASSLESHRSYGYTF. DNA for the CDR3: TGTGCCAGCAGCTTAGAGTCCCACAGAAGCTATGGCTACACCTTC. Looking up the rest from reference TRBV7-2 and TRBJ1-2 gives the full variable domain: GAGVSQSPSNKVTEKGKDVELRCDPISGHTALYWYRQSLGQGLEFLIYFQGNSAPDKSGLPSDRFSAERTGGSVSTLTIQRTQQEDSAVYLCASSLESHRSYGYTFGSGTRLTVV.

The rearrangement links TRBV30 to TRBJ1-6; no clear D. CDR1 is GTSNPN, CDR2 SVGIG, per germline (reference sequence). The CDR3 is made up of 13 amino acids. Trimming removed 4 bases from V and 8 bases from J, with 12 bases in between. CDR3 region: CAWNNHGDSPLHF. The DNA of the CDR3 is TGTGCCTGGAATAATCATGGCGATTCACCCCTCCACTTT.

V and J are TRBV7-2 and TRBJ1-2, with 9 bases matching TRBD1. The V gene's germline CDR1 is SGHTA and CDR2 FQGNSA. The junction had 13 bases not matched to a gene; V was cut back by 4 bases and J by 4 bases. The CDR3 contains 17 residues. For the CDR3, the DNA is TGTGCCAGCAGCTCAGCCCCCCCGGGACAGGGCTTCTATGGCTACACCTTC. Translation: CASSSAPPGQGFYGYTF. The variable domain in full, completed from reference TRBV7-2 and TRBJ1-2, reads GAGVSQSPSNKVTEKGKDVELRCDPISGHTALYWYRQSLGQGLEFLIYFQGNSAPDKSGLPSDRFSAERTGGSVSTLTIQRTQQEDSAVYLCASSSAPPGQGFYGYTFGSGTRLTVV.

The gene calls are TRBV4-3 and TRBJ2-2, with D possibly TRBD1 on 5 matching bases. This CDR3 comprises 14 residues. Germline V gives CDR1 LGHNA, CDR2 YSLEER. The V and J ends lost 0 bases and 7 bases respectively, with 9 bases between them. The CDR3 here is CASSQDGAVGELFF. The CDR3 region has the DNA TGCGCCAGCAGCCAAGATGGGGCGGTCGGGGAGCTGTTTTTT.

The V and J genes are TRBV20-1 and TRBJ2-7; 7 bases match TRBD1. This CDR3 region has 15 residues. Trimming cost V 0 bases and J 0 bases; bases outside gene matches: 5. The germline V gene encodes CDR1 DFQATT and CDR2 SNEGSKA (reference sequence). In DNA form, the CDR3 reads TGCAGTGCTAGAGAGAGGGACAGTTACTCCTACGAGCAGTACTTC. The encoded protein is CSARERDSYSYEQYF.